This T cell receptor beta chain was sequenced for a study of blood T cell repertoires in COVID-19. Whole-study context: Whether acute or convalescent, the COVID-19 samples came from the United States, Italy and Spain. T cells, B-cell-depleted T cells, or PBMCs provided the cDNA or gDNA that served as material.

Germline-derived CDR1 and CDR2 are SGHRS and YFSETQ. V lost 3 bases to trimming and J lost 6 bases; unmatched junction nucleotides: 10. The CDR3 consists of 15 residues. Study processing details: For nucleated cells, counts were estimated from reference gene primer amplification. The protocol was immunoSEQ multiplex PCR, while the TCRdb copy is restricted to in-frame clones and leaves out a portion. For V, J and clone size, that table is used; D and trimming come from the DNA. The repertoire includes approximately 71,000 clones, roughly 87% of them detected once, and about 13% sits in the top ten. This rearrangement joins TRBV5-1 to TRBJ2-3, with 7 bases that match TRBD2. The sequence was collected from a woman older than 75 with acute or convalescent COVID-19. Input material: peripheral blood. CDR3 coding DNA: TGCGCCAGCAGCTCCGGGACGGGGGGACGGGATACGCAGTATTTT. This gives the protein CASSSGTGGRDTQYF.